The present entry profiles one T cell receptor (beta chain) with its context. The entry originates in a study of blood T cell repertoires in COVID-19. In the study overall: Collection of acute and convalescent COVID-19 samples took place in the United States, Italy and Spain. Nucleic acid was either cDNA or gDNA, and it came from T cells, B-cell-depleted T cells, or PBMCs.

Per the original methods: Nucleated cell counts were estimated from reference gene primer amplification. The table came from immunoSEQ multiplex PCR; TCRdb's copy has only in-frame clones and leaves some out. From that table come the V and J calls and clone size; the DNA was used to work out D and trimming. Of roughly 230,000 clones in the sample, around 83% are singletons; the top ten hold 8.6%. This clonotype was obtained from a man aged 35 to 55 with active or convalescent COVID-19. The sample consisted of peripheral blood.

The CDR3 here is CASTRDRNSPLHF. CDR3 bases: TGTGCCAGCACTCGGGACAGGAATTCACCCCTCCACTTT. The chain links TRBV7-2 to TRBJ1-6; 8 bases line up with TRBD1. The CDR3 is 13 residues long. Germline assignment: CDR1 SGHTA and CDR2 FQGNSA. The V and J ends lost 7 bases and 7 bases, in that order; junction bases with no gene match: 3.